Following are 7 T cell receptor beta chains from one sample sequenced in a study of blood T cells in healthy people across ages. A second about 6 to 12 cycle PCR used barcoded and J-beta primers. TCRdb analysed the 5' RACE reads with MiXCR anew, one entry per CDR3 protein. The table shows 1,500,000 or so distinct CDR3 sequences, with approximately 43% occurring only once. Source material: blood. The origin of the receptors is a woman aged 18 to 35 in good health.

The V gene is TRBV6-5, the J gene TRBJ1-1; D possibly corresponds to TRBD1 (5 bases). V was shortened by 8 bases and J by 3 bases, with 10 bases between the two germline ends. Germline CDR1 reads MNHEY; CDR2 reads SVGAGI. The CDR3 has 12 residues. CDR3: CASREGHTEAFF. CDR3 sequence (DNA): TGTGCCAGCCGAGAGGGGCACACTGAAGCTTTCTTT.

This clonotype has at least ten counts. At one end, the junction sequence differs from germline, possibly due to a read error. This sequence joins TRBV4-3 and TRBJ1-2; tentative D call: TRBD1 (5 bases). The CDR3 loop spans 13 amino acids. Germline V lookup: CDR1 LGHNA, CDR2 YSLEER. The CDR3 DNA sequence: TGTGCCAGCAGCCAGGGACGCGGCTATGGCTACACCTTC. It specifies CASSQGRGYGYTF.

The V and J genes are TRBV3-1 and TRBJ2-1; 8 bases align to TRBD2. The germline CDR1 and CDR2 sequences are LGHDT and YNNKEL (reference sequence). This CDR3 has 16 amino acids. The V gene end was trimmed by 4 bases and the J gene end by 8 bases; junction bases not matched to a gene: 13. CDR3: CASSLSGTSLFDEQFF. The CDR3 region has the DNA TGTGCCAGCAGCCTATCCGGGACTAGTCTTTTCGATGAGCAGTTCTTC.

The V call is TRBV10-3, the J call TRBJ2-5, with D tentatively TRBD2 (5 bases). Matching the DNA end better, TRBJ2-7 makes the J call doubtful. Germline CDR1 reads ENHRY; CDR2 reads SYGVKD. This CDR3 has 13 amino acids. The CDR3 DNA follows: TGTGCCATCAGTAACTTACTAGACTACGAGCAGTACTTC. Amino acids: CAISNLLDYEQYF.

V usage is TRBV5-1 and J usage is TRBJ2-1, with 15 bases fitting TRBD2. In germline, CDR1 is SGHRS, CDR2 YFSETQ. V lost 2 bases to trimming and J lost 8 bases; unmatched junction nucleotides: 2. This CDR3 is 15 amino acids long. CDR3 amino acids: CASSFWTSGGDEQFF. The CDR3 nucleotides read TGCGCCAGCAGCTTTTGGACTAGCGGGGGGGATGAGCAGTTCTTC.

The rearrangement links TRBV30 to TRBJ2-3; D is uncertain. Germline loops: CDR1 GTSNPN, CDR2 SVGIG (reference sequence). Trimming removed 1 base at V and 6 bases at J, with 5 bases between. The CDR3 contains 11 residues. The CDR3 loop reads CAWSGGDTQYF. The DNA for the CDR3 is TGTGCCTGGAGTGGGGGTGATACGCAGTATTTT.

This clonotype was detected only a few times. V is TRBV14 and J is TRBJ1-2; D gene ambiguous. Trimming took 3 bases from V and 4 from J, leaving 9 bases between them. The CDR3 sequence is 13 residues long. Per the germline V gene, CDR1 is SGHDN and CDR2 is FVKESK. CDR3: CASSQGFFYGYTF. In nucleotides, the CDR3 is TGTGCCAGCAGCCAGGGGTTCTTCTATGGCTACACCTTC.